Listed here are 24 T cell receptor beta chains from one sample, sequenced in a study of PD-L1 blockade in urothelial cancer. Produced via immunoSEQ multiplex PCR; TCRdb's table is partial and in-frame only. This repertoire shows about 14,000 clones, around 87% found once; its top ten account for roughly 15%. Sequences were derived from PBMCs, sampled around atezolizumab (anti-PD-L1) treatment. The receptors were gathered from a man between 65 and 85 years old with urothelial cancer.

J is TRBJ1-2 and V is TRBV6-5; D is undetermined. The length of the CDR3 is 14 residues. Trimming took off 5 bases at V and 4 bases at J, with 14 bases between the two ends. Germline V gene data show CDR1 as MNHEY and CDR2 as SVGAGI. The CDR3 sequence: CASSPFQGGYGYTF. In DNA form, the CDR3 reads TGTGCCAGCAGTCCTTTCCAAGGCGGCTATGGCTACACCTTC.

The chain joins TRBV5-1 to TRBJ1-4; D is possibly TRBD1 (6 bases). The CDR3 contains 14 residues. Germline-derived CDR1 and CDR2 are SGHRS and YFSETQ. V was cut by 4 bases and J by 5 bases, with 12 bases left in between. The CDR3 protein is CASSLQGSNEKLFF. The CDR3 DNA follows: TGCGCCAGCAGCCTACAGGGTTCAAATGAAAAACTGTTTTTT.

The chain couples TRBV30 to TRBJ1-2; 10 positions match TRBD1. Trimming removed 5 bases from V and 8 bases from J; junction bases left unmatched: 5. Germline V gene sequence: CDR1 GTSNPN, CDR2 SVGIG (reference sequence). The CDR3 sequence is 12 residues long. The CDR3 loop is CAWYGQGDGYTF. Written as DNA, the CDR3 is TGTGCCTGGTACGGACAGGGGGACGGCTACACCTTC.

This chain uses TRBV7-8 with TRBJ1-2; 9 bases agree with TRBD1. V gave up 5 bases and J gave up 9 bases; unmatched junction bases: 13. The CDR3 length is 15 residues. Germline CDR1 SGHVS, CDR2 FQNEAQ. The CDR3: CASSLSPGQGGSYTF. CDR3 in DNA: TGTGCCAGCAGCCTATCTCCGGGACAGGGAGGAAGCTACACCTTC.

V is TRBV7-2 and J is TRBJ1-2, with 8 positions matching TRBD1. With 5 bases clipped from V and 2 bases from J, the junction kept 4 bases outside the gene matches. The CDR3 totals 14 residues. Germline V gene lookup returns CDR1 SGHTA and CDR2 FQGNSA. The CDR3 is CASSTWTGNYGYTF. The DNA of the CDR3 is TGTGCCAGCAGCACCTGGACAGGGAACTATGGCTACACCTTC.

This clone has only a few counts. The chain employs TRBV2 and TRBJ1-1; D gene unclear. Trimming took off 3 bases at V and 1 base at J, with 9 bases between the two ends. There are 14 residues in the CDR3. Looked up from germline, CDR1 is SNHLY and CDR2 is FYNNEI. CDR3 DNA sequence: TGTGCCAGCAGTGACGCGCTACCGAACACTGAAGCTTTCTTT. It yields the protein CASSDALPNTEAFF.

This clone was seen more than once but under ten times. The chain combines TRBV18 with TRBJ2-1, with 10 bases lining up with TRBD1. From germline, CDR1 is KGHSH and CDR2 LQKENI. This CDR3 has 15 residues. V was clipped by 5 bases and J by 4 bases; unmatched bases: 5. CDR3 in amino acids: CASSGDRGEYNEQFF. In DNA, the CDR3 is TGTGCCAGCTCAGGGGACAGGGGCGAATACAATGAGCAGTTCTTC.

The J gene is TRBJ2-5, the V gene TRBV14, with TRBD1 identical over 9 bases. Per germline, CDR1 SGHDN and CDR2 FVKESK. This CDR3 contains 16 residues. With 3 bases clipped from V and 1 base from J, the junction kept 6 bases outside the gene matches. The CDR3 nucleotides read TGTGCCAGCAGCCAGCACGGGACAGGGACCCAAGAGACCCAGTACTTC. This sequence encodes CASSQHGTGTQETQYF. Supplemented by reference TRBV14 and TRBJ2-5, the full variable domain reads EAGVTQFPSHSVIEKGQTVTLRCDPISGHDNLYWYRRVMGKEIKFLLHFVKESKQDESGMPNNRFLAERTGGTYSTLKVQPAELEDSGVYFCASSQHGTGTQETQYFGPGTRLLVL.

This chain joins TRBV27 and TRBJ2-5; 13 bases line up with TRBD2. CDR3 length equals 15 residues. Germline V gives CDR1 MNHEY, CDR2 SMNVEV (reference sequence). With 5 bases clipped from V and 5 bases from J, the junction kept 5 bases outside the gene matches. The CDR3, as DNA: TGTGCCAGCAGTACAACTAGCGGGGGGGCCGAGACCCAGTACTTC. It yields the protein CASSTTSGGAETQYF.

The chain has TRBV5-8 and TRBJ2-3; D possibly corresponds to TRBD2 (6 bases). From germline, CDR1 is SGHTS and CDR2 YDEGEE. V lost 4 bases, J lost 7 bases, and 13 bases lay in between. The CDR3 sequence is 13 residues long. As DNA, the CDR3 is TGTGCCAGCAGCGGGGAGGTTAGGAATACGCAGTATTTT. Protein product: CASSGEVRNTQYF.

This rearrangement joins TRBV10-2 to TRBJ2-3; TRBD2 is a possible D gene (6 bases). This CDR3 has 15 amino acids. V shed 5 bases and J shed 4 bases, with 16 bases lying between them. CDR1 is WSHSY, CDR2 SAAADI, per germline. The CDR3 loop reads CASSPSGTSADTQYF. In DNA, the CDR3 is TGCGCCAGCAGTCCCTCCGGGACTTCGGCAGATACGCAGTATTTT.

The chain is built from TRBV10-1 and TRBJ1-1; no definite D call. CDR3 length: 12 amino acids. Trimming removed 4 bases from V and 2 bases from J, with 5 bases in between. CDR1 WNHNN and CDR2 SYGVQD come from the germline V gene (reference sequence). The CDR3 DNA is TGCGCCAGCAGTGGGCCAAACACTGAAGCTTTCTTT. This sequence encodes CASSGPNTEAFF.

Only one count was recorded for this clone. V usage is TRBV19 and J usage is TRBJ1-2; D gene uncertain. Trimming removed 9 bases from V and 8 bases from J, with 22 bases in between. Germline CDR1 is LNHDA and CDR2 is SQIVND (reference sequence). The CDR3 runs 14 residues. CDR3 sequence (DNA): TGTGCCAGCCGATCTCCCCAATCAACGGAGGGCTACACCTTC. Encoded protein: CASRSPQSTEGYTF.

V usage is TRBV4-2 and J usage is TRBJ1-2; 9 bases line up with TRBD1. The CDR3 contains 16 residues. V shed 1 base, J shed 4 bases, and the junction held 7 bases outside the gene matches. CDR1 is LGHNA, CDR2 YNFKEQ, per germline. The CDR3 bases are TGTGCCAGCAGCCAAGGCGGGACAGGGATTTTCTATGGCTACACCTTC. Translated, it gives CASSQGGTGIFYGYTF.

J is TRBJ2-5 and V is TRBV11-2; TRBD1 aligns across 7 bases. The V segment lost 5 bases and the J segment 11 bases; nucleotides outside the gene matches: 11. The CDR3 totals 13 residues. CDR1 is SGHAT, CDR2 FQNNGV, per germline. DNA for the CDR3: TGTGCCAGCAGCAGCCAGGGAAGGGGACAGCAGTACTTC. It codes for CASSSQGRGQQYF.

This clone was seen just once. The genes are TRBV10-1 and TRBJ2-3; the match to TRBD2 covers 8 bases. CDR3 length: 14 residues. After removal of 8 bases from V and 4 bases from J, the junction contained 8 bases not matched to a gene. Per germline, CDR1 WNHNN and CDR2 SYGVQD (reference sequence). The CDR3 spells CASSPSGGPDTQYF. CDR3 nucleotide sequence: TGCGCCAGCTCCCCCAGCGGGGGCCCAGATACGCAGTATTTT.

This chain uses TRBV2 with TRBJ2-7; 8 nucleotides align to TRBD1. From germline, CDR1 is SNHLY and CDR2 FYNNEI. V dropped 4 bases and J dropped 4; count of bases not matched to a gene: 6. The CDR3 length is 14 residues. The CDR3 coding sequence is TGTGCCAGCAGTGGGCGGACAGGGTTATACGAGCAGTACTTC. Amino acid sequence: CASSGRTGLYEQYF.

This chain links TRBV5-1 with TRBJ2-3; possibly TRBD1 for D (5 bases). Germline CDR1 SGHRS, CDR2 YFSETQ. The CDR3 has 14 residues. Trimming shortened V by 4 bases and J by 2 bases, and 11 bases separated the two germline ends. The CDR3, as DNA: TGCGCCAGCAGCGCAGGACAATACACAGATACGCAGTATTTT. Residues: CASSAGQYTDTQYF.

This chain links TRBV9 with TRBJ1-5; TRBD1 is a possible D gene (6 bases). The CDR3 has 14 amino acids. The germline V gene encodes CDR1 SGDLS and CDR2 YYNGEE. V was shortened by 0 bases and J by 2 bases, with 6 bases between the two germline ends. CDR3 loop: CASSVGQGNQPQHF. CDR3 DNA: TGTGCCAGCAGCGTAGGACAGGGCAATCAGCCCCAGCATTTT. Filled out from reference TRBV9 and TRBJ1-5, the complete variable domain reads DSGVTQTPKHLITATGQRVTLRCSPRSGDLSVYWYQQSLDQGLQFLIQYYNGEERAKGNILERFSAQQFPDLHSELNLSSLELGDSALYFCASSVGQGNQPQHFGDGTRLSIL.

This sequence joins TRBV5-6 and TRBJ2-7; 9 positions match TRBD2. Germline trimming cut 5 bases from V and 4 bases from J; bases unmatched to any gene: 4. Germline V gene sequence: CDR1 SGHDT, CDR2 YYEEEE. The length of the CDR3 is 13 residues. For the CDR3, the DNA is TGTGCCAGCAGAGCGGGGGGCCGATACGAGCAGTACTTC. Encoded protein: CASRAGGRYEQYF. The complete variable domain, with remaining parts taken from reference TRBV5-6 and TRBJ2-7, reads DAGVTQSPTHLIKTRGQQVTLRCSPKSGHDTVSWYQQALGQGPQFIFQYYEEEERQRGNFPDRFSGHQFPNYSSELNVNALLLGDSALYLCASRAGGRYEQYFGPGTRLTVT.

The chain joins TRBV2 to TRBJ2-5; 7 bases map to TRBD1. The germline gives CDR1 SNHLY, CDR2 FYNNEI. The CDR3 spans 14 residues. The V and J ends lost 7 bases and 2 bases, in that order; junction bases with no gene match: 7. The CDR3 DNA is TGTGCCAGCATACCAAGGGACAGTCAAGAGACCCAGTACTTC. Translation: CASIPRDSQETQYF.

The chain is built from TRBV5-1 and TRBJ2-2; TRBD1 matches at 8 bases. The CDR3 has 12 residues. Germline V gene lookup returns CDR1 SGHRS and CDR2 YFSETQ. The trim removed 3 bases at V and 13 bases at J, leaving 5 bases unmatched. DNA of the CDR3: TGCGCCAGCAGCTACTCTGGACAGGGGCTGTTTTTT. It encodes CASSYSGQGLFF.

The gene calls are TRBV4-1 and TRBJ2-7; D uncertain. Trimming left V 1 base short and J 1 base short, with 5 bases between. The germline V gene encodes CDR1 MGHRA and CDR2 YSYEKL. The CDR3 runs to 13 residues. Here the CDR3 reads CASSQGLSYEQYF. Here the CDR3 DNA reads TGCGCCAGCAGCCAAGGACTGTCCTACGAGCAGTACTTC.

CDR3 sequence: CASSYDRGYEQYF. In nucleotides, the CDR3 is TGTGCCAGCAGTTATGACAGGGGCTACGAGCAGTACTTC. The gene calls are TRBV6-5 and TRBJ2-7, with 8 bases aligning to TRBD1. This CDR3 is 13 amino acids long. The trim removed 3 bases at V and 3 bases at J, leaving 1 base unmatched. Per the germline V gene, CDR1 is MNHEY and CDR2 is SVGAGI.